A single sample gave rise to the 20 T cell receptor beta chains below, sequenced in a study of T cells after yellow fever vaccination. Using its own MiXCR run on the 5' RACE reads, TCRdb lists one record per CDR3 protein. This sample yields 300,000 or so distinct CDR3 sequences, of which approximately 8% are seen a single time; 15% to 20% belongs to the top ten. The specimen comprised PBMCs, sampled around 45 days after the first yellow fever vaccination. The receptors here all came from a man younger than 35 who received the YFV17D yellow fever vaccine.

The V call is TRBV6-2 or TRBV6-3, the J call TRBJ1-2, with a possible D match to TRBD1 (5 bases). CDR1 is MNHEY and CDR2 is SVGEGT in the germline V gene. Deletions cut 6 bases from V and 6 bases from J, with 38 bases between. This CDR3 has 21 residues. The CDR3 protein is CASSYRFSFSGTFAPADGYTF. CDR3 coding DNA: TGTGCCAGCAGCTACCGCTTCTCCTTTAGCGGGACCTTTGCTCCTGCGGATGGCTACACCTTC.

The chain uses TRBV4-2 and TRBJ1-2; maybe TRBD1 (5 bases). V was trimmed by 4 bases and J by 1 base, leaving 16 bases between them. The CDR3 contains 16 residues. Looked up from germline, CDR1 is LGHNA and CDR2 is YNFKEQ. Here the CDR3 reads CASSRKQATVNYGYTF. The CDR3 DNA sequence: TGTGCCAGCAGCCGGAAACAGGCTACCGTTAACTATGGCTACACCTTC.

This clonotype was observed a few times. This chain connects TRBV4-1 to TRBJ1-2; 7 bases are shared with TRBD1. V lost 3 bases and J lost 4; bases outside the gene matches: 11. The germline CDR1 and CDR2 sequences are MGHRA and YSYEKL. The CDR3 covers 16 residues. For the CDR3, the DNA is TGCGCCAGCAGCCATCCTGAAGGGACAGATTTCTATGGCTACACCTTC. The encoded protein is CASSHPEGTDFYGYTF.

This clonotype was seen more than once but under ten times. The chain is built from TRBV20-1 and TRBJ2-3; D gene uncertain. Trimming removed 3 bases at V and 2 bases at J, with 12 bases between. Germline CDR1 is DFQATT and CDR2 is SNEGSKA (reference sequence). The CDR3 length is 14 residues. CDR3 amino acids: CSARKVGSTDTQYF. DNA for the CDR3: TGCAGTGCTAGGAAGGTGGGGTCCACAGATACGCAGTATTTT.

V usage is TRBV6-1 and J usage is TRBJ2-5; D may be TRBD2 (7 bases). Germline CDR1 MNHNS, CDR2 SASEGT. This CDR3 spans 14 amino acids. V shed 8 bases and J shed 5 bases, with 18 bases lying between them. CDR3 DNA: TGTGCCAGCGGGGGGGGGCGGTGGTCCGAGACCCAGTACTTC. Translating gives CASGGGRWSETQYF.

In this sample, this clonotype turned up a few times. This sequence joins TRBV4-3 and TRBJ2-1; 12 bases fit TRBD2. The CDR3 extends over 15 amino acids. Trimming at V came to 0 bases and at J to 10 bases, leaving 4 bases not matched to a gene. Germline CDR1 reads LGHNA; CDR2 reads YSLEER. As DNA, the CDR3 is TGCGCCAGCAGCCAAGATCTCGGGACTAGCGGGGAGCAGTTCTTC. Encoded protein: CASSQDLGTSGEQFF.

Only a few counts were recorded for this clonotype. The V call is TRBV27, the J call TRBJ2-3; 9 bases fit TRBD2. The CDR3 is made up of 15 amino acids. The germline V gene has CDR1 MNHEY and CDR2 SMNVEV (reference sequence). J lost 5 bases, V lost 4 bases, and 7 bases had no gene match. The chain's CDR3 is CASSYLAGFGDTQYF. The CDR3 coding sequence is TGTGCCAGCAGTTACCTAGCGGGGTTTGGAGATACGCAGTATTTT.

In its sample, this clonotype was seen a few times. The gene calls are TRBV7-8 and TRBJ2-7, with TRBD1 matching over 7 bases. The length of the CDR3 is 14 residues. CDR1 SGHVS and CDR2 FQNEAQ come from the germline V gene. The V and J ends lost 7 bases and 1 base, in that order; junction bases with no gene match: 7. CDR3 sequence (DNA): TGTGCCAGCATTCCGGACAGGAGATCCTACGAGCAGTACTTC. It translates to CASIPDRRSYEQYF.

The chain employs TRBV7-9 and TRBJ2-7; D might be TRBD2 (5 bases). V gave up 5 bases and J gave up 6 bases, with 14 bases separating them. The CDR3 has 13 residues. Germline V gene sequence: CDR1 SEHNR, CDR2 FQNEAQ (reference sequence). The CDR3 nucleotides are TGTGCCAGCAGCCACGGGGTATCTCGCGAGCAGTACTTC. Amino acids: CASSHGVSREQYF.

V and J are TRBV29-1 and TRBJ1-2; a weak D match, TRBD1 (5 bases). Germline V CDR1 and CDR2: SQVTM, ANQGSEA. The V end was cut by 7 bases, the J end by 3 bases, with 18 bases between. CDR3 length equals 14 residues. The CDR3 sequence: CSGGPFDSYYGYTF. DNA for the CDR3: TGCAGCGGCGGGCCTTTTGACAGTTACTATGGCTACACCTTC.

In this sample, this clonotype turned up a few times. V gene TRBV5-1 combines with J gene TRBJ2-5; tentative D call: TRBD1 (5 bases). Germline lookup yields CDR1 SGHRS and CDR2 YFSETQ. The V end was cut by 4 bases, the J end by 8 bases, with 18 bases between. CDR3 length equals 14 residues. CDR3 protein: CASSPTDRESTQYF. The CDR3 DNA sequence: TGCGCCAGCAGCCCGACAGACAGAGAGAGTACCCAGTACTTC.

This clonotype was picked up many times. The genes are TRBV20-1 and TRBJ2-1; 8 nucleotides align to TRBD2. The CDR3 has 15 amino acids. V was pared by 0 bases and J by 0 bases, with 1 base of the junction left unmatched. Germline CDR1 is DFQATT and CDR2 is SNEGSKA (reference sequence). CDR3 region: CSAREGTSSYNEQFF. DNA of the CDR3: TGCAGTGCTAGAGAGGGGACTAGCTCCTACAATGAGCAGTTCTTC.

The rearrangement joins TRBV12-3 or TRBV12-4 to TRBJ2-7; possible D gene TRBD1, 6 bases. With 5 bases removed from V and 4 bases from J, the gap between germline ends came to 9 bases. The CDR3 has 12 amino acids. The chain's CDR3 is CASSPDRYEQYF. CDR3 nucleotides: TGTGCCAGCAGTCCAGACAGGTACGAGCAGTACTTC.

This clonotype has just a few counts. CDR3 loop: CASSLVGGNGELFF. In DNA, the CDR3 is TGTGCCAGCAGCTTAGTCGGGGGGAACGGGGAGCTGTTTTTT. The rearrangement joins TRBV7-2 to TRBJ2-2; TRBD2 agrees at 7 bases. The junction had 3 bases not matched to a gene; V was cut back by 1 base and J by 7 bases. The CDR3 contains 14 residues. CDR1 and CDR2 (germline): SGHTA, FQGNSA.

This clonotype was seen at least ten times. This sequence joins TRBV20-1 and TRBJ2-1, with 9 bases that match TRBD2. The V gene's germline CDR1 is DFQATT and CDR2 SNEGSKA (reference sequence). V was clipped by 6 bases and J by 7 bases; unmatched bases: 10. The CDR3 is 14 residues long. CDR3 in DNA: TGCAGTGCCTTAGGGCTAGCGGGATCAAATGAGCAGTTCTTC. It yields the protein CSALGLAGSNEQFF.

A few counts support this clonotype. The V gene is TRBV12-3 or TRBV12-4, the J gene TRBJ2-3, with TRBD2 identical over 15 bases. The CDR3 contains 17 residues. Unmatched junction bases numbered 9, after V lost 6 bases and J lost 5 bases. The CDR3 loop is CASRRTSGGGFIDTQYF. Here the CDR3 DNA reads TGTGCCAGCAGGCGGACTAGCGGGGGGGGATTCATAGATACGCAGTATTTT.

In this sample, this clonotype turned up many times. This rearrangement joins TRBV20-1 to TRBJ1-6, with 9 nucleotides matching TRBD1. The trim removed 6 bases at V and 8 bases at J, leaving 5 bases unmatched. The CDR3 length is 13 residues. Germline V gives CDR1 DFQATT, CDR2 SNEGSKA (reference sequence). CDR3 residues: CSASRTGDSPLHF. The CDR3 DNA sequence: TGCAGTGCCTCTCGGACAGGGGATTCACCCCTCCACTTT.

This clonotype was seen a few times. The chain carries TRBV6-4 and TRBJ2-2, with 7 bases fitting TRBD1. CDR1 MRHNA and CDR2 SNTAGT come from the germline V gene. CDR3 size: 17 residues. The ends lost 0 bases at V and 8 bases at J; junction bases unmatched: 12. The CDR3, as DNA: TGTGCCAGCAGTGACTCGAAGAGGGGGCGATTATTGGGGGAGCTGTTTTTT. This sequence encodes CASSDSKRGRLLGELFF.

The chain couples TRBV5-4 to TRBJ2-5; 10 bases agree with TRBD2. J was trimmed by 1 base and V by 4 bases; bases with no gene match: 7. CDR3 size: 16 residues. The V gene's germline CDR1 is SGHNT and CDR2 YYREEE (reference sequence). This chain's CDR3 is CASSTSSGRFQETQYF. CDR3 in DNA: TGTGCCAGCAGCACCTCTAGCGGGAGATTCCAAGAGACCCAGTACTTC.

The V gene is TRBV6-2 or TRBV6-3, the J gene TRBJ1-6; no clear D. V gave up 6 bases and J gave up 10 bases, with 13 bases separating them. The CDR3 sequence is 13 residues long. The germline V gene has CDR1 MNHEY and CDR2 SVGEGT. The CDR3 DNA follows: TGTGCCAGCAGACGGGTTCACGGCTCACCCCTCCACTTT. Encoded protein: CASRRVHGSPLHF.